Listed here is a single T cell receptor (beta chain). The antigen is undetermined. This entry is derived from a study of T cell responses to AZD1222 COVID-19 vaccine. Whole-study context: Pooled in the analysis were second doses at about 4 or about 12 weeks. Study-level findings and limits: Donors were largely white British and mainly female; clonal diversity was possibly underestimated. Vaccine-associated CD4 TCRs spanned spike, dominant at 160-218 and 743-854.

Clones were read by immunoSEQ multiplex PCR, and TCRdb kept only the in-frame ones, dropping some. The repertoire holds 170,000 or so clones, with roughly nine tenths as singletons. V lost 3 bases and J lost 2, with 14 bases in between. Germline values: CDR1 SGHVS, CDR2 FQNEAQ. The CDR3 totals 15 residues. The chain links TRBV7-8 to TRBJ2-7, with a tentative D call TRBD1 (5 bases). The clonotype was recovered from an adult in good health. This sample comprised peripheral blood, obtained on day 0 of AZD1222 vaccination. For the CDR3, the DNA is TGTGCCAGCAGCTTGGGGCACAACTCCCCCTACGAGCAGTACTTC. Translated: CASSLGHNSPYEQYF.